The present TCR beta chain was sequenced within a study of CD8 T cells in Susac syndrome. CDR3 length: 16 residues. V lost 3 bases and J lost 4; bases outside the gene matches: 8. Germline CDR1 is LNHDA and CDR2 is SQIVND (reference sequence). CD8+ and CD4+ T cells from blood underwent TCR beta sequencing, which was carried out in a high-throughput format. Negative isolation yielded the CD8+ and CD4+ T cells, while FACS enriched the TEMRA cells. A quantity of roughly 0.5 to 1 ug RNA underwent reverse transcription using random hexamers. Multiplex immunoSEQ PCR targeted 54 Vbeta and 13 Jbeta TCR beta segments. One entry per CDR3 protein results from TCRdb running MiXCR on the immunoSEQ multiplex PCR reads. The sample includes more than 55,000 distinct CDR3 sequences, 95% to 96% of them seen just once.

The origin of this receptor is a human donor with multiple sclerosis. This chain joins TRBV19 and TRBJ2-1, with 8 positions matching TRBD1. What was sequenced was CD4+ T cells from PBMCs. In DNA form, the CDR3 reads TGTGCCAGTAGTATGAATGGGAGACAGGGGTACAATGAGCAGTTCTTC. Translated, it gives CASSMNGRQGYNEQFF. The full variable domain, its missing parts supplied by reference TRBV19 and TRBJ2-1, is DGGITQSPKYLFRKEGQNVTLSCEQNLNHDAMYWYRQDPGQGLRLIYYSQIVNDFQKGDIAEGYSVSREKKESFPLTVTSAQKNPTAFYLCASSMNGRQGYNEQFFGPGTRLTVL.